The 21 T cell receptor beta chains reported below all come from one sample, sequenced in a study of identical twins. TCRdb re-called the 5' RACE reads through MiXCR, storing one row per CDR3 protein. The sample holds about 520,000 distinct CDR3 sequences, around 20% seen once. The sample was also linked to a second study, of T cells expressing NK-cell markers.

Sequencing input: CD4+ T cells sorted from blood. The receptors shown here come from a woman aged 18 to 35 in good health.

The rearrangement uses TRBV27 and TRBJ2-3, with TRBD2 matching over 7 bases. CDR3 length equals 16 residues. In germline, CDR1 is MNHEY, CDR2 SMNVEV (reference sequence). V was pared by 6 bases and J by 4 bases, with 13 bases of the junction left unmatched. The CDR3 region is CASRVRTSWYADTQYF. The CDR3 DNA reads TGTGCCAGCAGAGTCCGGACTAGTTGGTATGCAGATACGCAGTATTTT.

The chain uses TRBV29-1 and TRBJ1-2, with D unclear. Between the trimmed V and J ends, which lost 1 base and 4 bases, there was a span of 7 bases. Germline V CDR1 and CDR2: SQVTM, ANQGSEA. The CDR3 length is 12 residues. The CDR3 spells CSVEVSSYGYTF. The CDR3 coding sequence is TGCAGCGTTGAAGTCTCCAGCTATGGCTACACCTTC.

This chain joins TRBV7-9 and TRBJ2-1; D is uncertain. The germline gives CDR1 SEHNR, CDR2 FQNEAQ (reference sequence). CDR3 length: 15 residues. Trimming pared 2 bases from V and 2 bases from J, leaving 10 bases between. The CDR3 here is CASSLHGSPYNEQFF. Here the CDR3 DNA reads TGTGCCAGCAGCTTACATGGGTCCCCCTACAATGAGCAGTTCTTC.

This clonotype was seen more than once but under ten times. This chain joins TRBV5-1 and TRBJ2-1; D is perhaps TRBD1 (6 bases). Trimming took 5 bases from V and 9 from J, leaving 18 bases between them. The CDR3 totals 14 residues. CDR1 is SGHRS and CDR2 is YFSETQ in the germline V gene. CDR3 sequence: CASSFSQDSAEQFF. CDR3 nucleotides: TGCGCCAGCAGTTTCTCCCAGGACAGTGCTGAGCAGTTCTTC.

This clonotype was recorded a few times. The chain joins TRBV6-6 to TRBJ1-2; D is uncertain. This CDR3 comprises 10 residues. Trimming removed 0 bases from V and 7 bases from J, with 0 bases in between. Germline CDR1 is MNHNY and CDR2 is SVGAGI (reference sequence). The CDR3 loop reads CASSYSGYTF. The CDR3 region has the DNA TGTGCCAGCAGTTACTCTGGCTACACCTTC.

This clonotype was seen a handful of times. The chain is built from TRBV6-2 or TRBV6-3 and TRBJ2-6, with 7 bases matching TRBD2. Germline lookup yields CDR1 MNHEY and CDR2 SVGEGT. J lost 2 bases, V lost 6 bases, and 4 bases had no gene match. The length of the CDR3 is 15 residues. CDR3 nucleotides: TGTGCCAGCAGCCTACTAGCGCCTGGGGCCAACGTCCTGACTTTC. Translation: CASSLLAPGANVLTF.

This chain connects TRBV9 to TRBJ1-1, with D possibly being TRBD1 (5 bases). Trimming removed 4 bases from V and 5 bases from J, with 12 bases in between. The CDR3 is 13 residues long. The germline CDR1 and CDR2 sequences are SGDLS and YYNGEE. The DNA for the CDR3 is TGTGCCAGCAGCCCCCAGGGCTGGACTGAAGCTTTCTTT. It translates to CASSPQGWTEAFF.

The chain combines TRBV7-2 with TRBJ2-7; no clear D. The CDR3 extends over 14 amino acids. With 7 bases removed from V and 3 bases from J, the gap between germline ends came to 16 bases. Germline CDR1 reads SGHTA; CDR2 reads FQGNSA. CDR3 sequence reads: CASTLQPWVYEQYF. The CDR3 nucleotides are TGTGCCAGCACCCTACAACCCTGGGTCTACGAGCAGTACTTC.

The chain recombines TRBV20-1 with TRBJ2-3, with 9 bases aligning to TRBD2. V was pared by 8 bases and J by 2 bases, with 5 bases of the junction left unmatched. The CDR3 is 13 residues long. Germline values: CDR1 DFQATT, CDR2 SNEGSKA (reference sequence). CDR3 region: CSSTSGPTDTQYF. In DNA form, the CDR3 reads TGCAGTTCAACTAGCGGGCCCACAGATACGCAGTATTTT.

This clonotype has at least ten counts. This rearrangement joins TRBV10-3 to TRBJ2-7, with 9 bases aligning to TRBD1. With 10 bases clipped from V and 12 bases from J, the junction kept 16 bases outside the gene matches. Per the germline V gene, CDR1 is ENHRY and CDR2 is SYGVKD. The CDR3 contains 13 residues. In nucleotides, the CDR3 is TGTGCCACCGCCGAAGACCGGGACAGGGAACGGTACTTC. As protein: CATAEDRDRERYF.

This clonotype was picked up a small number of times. The CDR3 nucleotides are TGTGCCAGCAGTTTTACGGTCTACGAGCAGTACTTC. Protein: CASSFTVYEQYF. This rearrangement joins TRBV12-3 or TRBV12-4 to TRBJ2-7; no reliable D call. This CDR3 spans 12 amino acids. Trimming removed 3 bases from V and 3 bases from J, with 6 bases in between.

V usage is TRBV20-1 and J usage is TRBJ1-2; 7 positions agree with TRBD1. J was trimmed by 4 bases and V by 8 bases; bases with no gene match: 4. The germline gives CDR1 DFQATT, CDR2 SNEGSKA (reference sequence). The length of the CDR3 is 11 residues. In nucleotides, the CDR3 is TGCAGTTACAGGGGCACCTATGGCTACACCTTC. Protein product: CSYRGTYGYTF.

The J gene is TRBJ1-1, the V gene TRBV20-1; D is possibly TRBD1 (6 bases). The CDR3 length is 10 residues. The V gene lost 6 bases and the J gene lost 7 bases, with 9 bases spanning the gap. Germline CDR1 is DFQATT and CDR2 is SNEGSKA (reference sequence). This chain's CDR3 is CSAGDIEAFF. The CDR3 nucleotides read TGCAGTGCCGGGGACATTGAAGCTTTCTTT.

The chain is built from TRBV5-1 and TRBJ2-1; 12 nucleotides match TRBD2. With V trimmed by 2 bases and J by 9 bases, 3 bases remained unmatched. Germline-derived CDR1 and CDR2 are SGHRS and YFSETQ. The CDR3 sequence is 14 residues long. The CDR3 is CASSFLAGGGEQFF. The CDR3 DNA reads TGCGCCAGCAGCTTTCTAGCGGGAGGGGGTGAGCAGTTCTTC.

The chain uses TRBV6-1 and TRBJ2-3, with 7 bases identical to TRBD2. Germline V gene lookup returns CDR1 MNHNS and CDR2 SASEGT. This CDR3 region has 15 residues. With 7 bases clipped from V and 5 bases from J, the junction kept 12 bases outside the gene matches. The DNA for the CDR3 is TGTGCCAGCACCCTTAAACCTAGCGGTAAAGATACGCAGTATTTT. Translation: CASTLKPSGKDTQYF.

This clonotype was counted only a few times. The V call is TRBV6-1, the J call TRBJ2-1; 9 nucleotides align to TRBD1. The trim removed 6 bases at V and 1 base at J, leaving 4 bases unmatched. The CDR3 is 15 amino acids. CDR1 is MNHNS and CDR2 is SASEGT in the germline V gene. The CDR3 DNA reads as TGTGCCAGCAGCCGGGACAGGGTATCCTACAATGAGCAGTTCTTC. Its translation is CASSRDRVSYNEQFF.

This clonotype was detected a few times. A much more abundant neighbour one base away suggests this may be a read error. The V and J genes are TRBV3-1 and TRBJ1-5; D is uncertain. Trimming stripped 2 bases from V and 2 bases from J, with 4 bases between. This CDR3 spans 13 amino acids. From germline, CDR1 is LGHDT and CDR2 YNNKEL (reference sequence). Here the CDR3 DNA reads TGTGCCAGCAGCCAACAAGGCAATCAGCCCCAGCATTTT. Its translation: CASSQQGNQPQHF.

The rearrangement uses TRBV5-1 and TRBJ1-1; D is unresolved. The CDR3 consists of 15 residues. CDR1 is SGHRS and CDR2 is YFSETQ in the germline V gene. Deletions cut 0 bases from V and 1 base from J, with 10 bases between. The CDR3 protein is CASSLEIGSNTEAFF. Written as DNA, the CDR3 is TGCGCCAGCAGCTTGGAAATCGGGTCGAACACTGAAGCTTTCTTT.

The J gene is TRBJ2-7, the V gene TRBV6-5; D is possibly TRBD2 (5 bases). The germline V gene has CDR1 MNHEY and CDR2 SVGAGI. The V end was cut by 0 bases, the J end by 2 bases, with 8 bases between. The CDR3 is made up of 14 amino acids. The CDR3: CASSYSPGTYEQYF. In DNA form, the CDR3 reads TGTGCCAGCAGTTACTCTCCGGGAACCTACGAGCAGTACTTC.

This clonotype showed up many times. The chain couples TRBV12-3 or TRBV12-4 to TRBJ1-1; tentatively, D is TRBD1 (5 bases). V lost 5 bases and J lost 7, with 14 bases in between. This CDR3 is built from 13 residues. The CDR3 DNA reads TGTGCCAGCAGTCTGGGACGGAGGGTTGAAGCTTTCTTT. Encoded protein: CASSLGRRVEAFF.

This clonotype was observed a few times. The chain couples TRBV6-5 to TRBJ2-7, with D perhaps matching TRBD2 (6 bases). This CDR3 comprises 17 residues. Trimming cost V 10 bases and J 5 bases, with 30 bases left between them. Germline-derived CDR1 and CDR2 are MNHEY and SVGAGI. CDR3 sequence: CATSYRPDGTRRDEQYF. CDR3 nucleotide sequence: TGTGCCACGAGCTACCGACCCGACGGGACTCGGCGGGACGAGCAGTACTTC.